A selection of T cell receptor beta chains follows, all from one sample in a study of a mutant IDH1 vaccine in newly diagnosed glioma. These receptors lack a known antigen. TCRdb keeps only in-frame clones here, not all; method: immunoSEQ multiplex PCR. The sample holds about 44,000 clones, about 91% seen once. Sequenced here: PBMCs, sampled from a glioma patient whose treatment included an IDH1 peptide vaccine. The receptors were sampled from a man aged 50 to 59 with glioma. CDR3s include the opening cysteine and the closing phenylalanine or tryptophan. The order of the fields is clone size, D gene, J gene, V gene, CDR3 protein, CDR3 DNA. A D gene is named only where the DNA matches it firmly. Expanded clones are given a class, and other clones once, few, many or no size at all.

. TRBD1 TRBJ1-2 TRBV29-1 CSVDQVGTGGNYGYTF TGCAGCGTTGACCAAGTCGGGACAGGGGGGAACTATGGCTACACCTTC
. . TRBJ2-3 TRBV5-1 CASRQGGARDTQYF TGCGCCAGCAGGCAAGGCGGGGCGCGAGATACGCAGTATTTT
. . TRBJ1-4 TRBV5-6 CASSLVGGGEKLFF TGTGCCAGCAGCTTGGTAGGAGGGGGAGAAAAACTGTTTTTT
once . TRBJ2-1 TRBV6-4 CASASFRDSSSYNEQFF TGTGCCAGCGCGTCGTTCCGGGACTCGAGCTCCTACAATGAGCAGTTCTTC
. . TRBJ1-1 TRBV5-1 CASSLGQVNTEAFF TGCGCCAGCAGCTTGGGCCAGGTGAACACTGAAGCTTTCTTT
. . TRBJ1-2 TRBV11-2 CASSSSSNYGYTF TGTGCCAGCAGCTCCAGTTCCAACTATGGCTACACCTTC
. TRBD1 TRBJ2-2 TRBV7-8 CASSRTGSAGELFF TGTGCCAGCAGCCGGACAGGGTCGGCCGGGGAGCTGTTTTTT
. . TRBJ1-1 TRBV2 CASNTNVDTEAFF TGTGCCAGCAATACAAACGTGGACACTGAAGCTTTCTTT
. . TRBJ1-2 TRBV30 CAWSGGPFFYGYTF TGTGCCTGGAGTGGCGGGCCTTTCTTCTATGGCTACACCTTC
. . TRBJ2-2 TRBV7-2 CASSSSGFTWGELFF TGTGCCAGCAGCTCCTCAGGGTTTACTTGGGGGGAGCTGTTTTTT
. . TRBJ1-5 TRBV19 CASSIPQGYQPQHF TGTGCCAGTAGTATCCCGCAGGGCTATCAGCCCCAGCATTTT
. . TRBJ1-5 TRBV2 CASRNRDLSNQPQHF TGTGCCAGCAGAAACAGGGACCTTAGCAATCAGCCCCAGCATTTT
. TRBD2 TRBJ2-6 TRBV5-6 CASSFLLADLSGANVLTF TGTGCCAGCAGCTTTTTACTAGCGGACCTCTCTGGGGCCAACGTCCTGACTTTC
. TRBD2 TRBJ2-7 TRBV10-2 CASSEVAVREKDEQYF TGCGCCAGCAGTGAGGTAGCGGTGCGGGAGAAAGACGAGCAGTACTTC
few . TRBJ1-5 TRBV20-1 CSARDIGAQHF TGCAGTGCTAGAGACATCGGGGCCCAGCATTTT
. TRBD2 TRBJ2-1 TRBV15 CATSIFGTTSYNEQFF TGTGCCACCAGCATTTTTGGGACTACTTCGTACAATGAGCAGTTCTTC
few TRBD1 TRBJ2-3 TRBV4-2 CASSQGSKGAADTQYF TGTGCCAGCAGCCAAGGGTCGAAGGGGGCAGCAGATACGCAGTATTTT
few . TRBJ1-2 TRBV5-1 CASSYGYGYTF TGCGCCAGCAGCTATGGCTATGGCTACACCTTC